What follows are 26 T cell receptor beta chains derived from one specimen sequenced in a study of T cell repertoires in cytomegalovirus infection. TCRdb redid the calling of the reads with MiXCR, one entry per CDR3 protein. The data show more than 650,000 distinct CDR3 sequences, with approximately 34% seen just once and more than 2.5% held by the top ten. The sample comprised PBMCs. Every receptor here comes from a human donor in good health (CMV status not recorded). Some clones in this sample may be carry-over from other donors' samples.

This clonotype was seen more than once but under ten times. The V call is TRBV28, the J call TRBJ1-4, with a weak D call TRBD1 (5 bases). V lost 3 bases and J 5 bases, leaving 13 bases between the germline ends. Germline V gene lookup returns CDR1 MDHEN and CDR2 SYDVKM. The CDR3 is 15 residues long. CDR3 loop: CASSFVTGQNEKLFF. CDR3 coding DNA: TGTGCCAGCAGTTTTGTTACAGGCCAGAATGAAAAACTGTTTTTT. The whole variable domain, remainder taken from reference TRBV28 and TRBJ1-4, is DVKVTQSSRYLVKRTGEKVFLECVQDMDHENMFWYRQDPGLGLRLIYFSYDVKMKEKGDIPEGYSVSREKKERFSLILESASTNQTSMYLCASSFVTGQNEKLFFGSGTQLSVL.

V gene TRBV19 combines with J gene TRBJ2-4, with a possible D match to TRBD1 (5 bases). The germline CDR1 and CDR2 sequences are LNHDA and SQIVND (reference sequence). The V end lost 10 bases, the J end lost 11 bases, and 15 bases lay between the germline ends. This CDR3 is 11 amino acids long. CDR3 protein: CATQQDWVQYF. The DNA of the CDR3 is TGTGCCACCCAACAGGATTGGGTTCAGTACTTC.

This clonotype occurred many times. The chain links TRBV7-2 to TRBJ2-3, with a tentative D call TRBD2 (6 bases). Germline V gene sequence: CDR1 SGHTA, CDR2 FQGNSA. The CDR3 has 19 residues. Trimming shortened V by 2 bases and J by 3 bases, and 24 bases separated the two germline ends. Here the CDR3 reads CASSLLLEGFGFGTDTQYF. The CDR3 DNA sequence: TGTGCCAGCAGCTTACTACTGGAGGGCTTCGGCTTTGGTACAGATACGCAGTATTTT.

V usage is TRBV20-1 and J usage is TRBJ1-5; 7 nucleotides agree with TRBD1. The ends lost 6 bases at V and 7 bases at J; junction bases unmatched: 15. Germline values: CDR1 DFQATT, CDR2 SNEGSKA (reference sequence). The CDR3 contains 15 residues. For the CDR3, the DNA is TGCAGTGCCCGTTCATGGACAGGAACGTGGCAGCCCCAGCATTTT. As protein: CSARSWTGTWQPQHF.

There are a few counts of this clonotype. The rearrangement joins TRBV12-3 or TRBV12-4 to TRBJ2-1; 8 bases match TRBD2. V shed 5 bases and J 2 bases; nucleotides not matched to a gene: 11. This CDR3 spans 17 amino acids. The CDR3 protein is CASSPGVLAGPYNEQFF. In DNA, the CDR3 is TGTGCCAGCAGTCCCGGGGTCCTAGCGGGTCCCTACAATGAGCAGTTCTTC.

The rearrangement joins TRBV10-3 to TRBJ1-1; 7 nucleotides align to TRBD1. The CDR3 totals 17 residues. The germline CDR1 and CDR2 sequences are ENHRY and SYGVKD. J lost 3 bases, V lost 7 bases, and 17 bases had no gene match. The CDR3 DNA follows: TGTGCCATCACCACCCGTGGGGAGGGGGCTGTGGACACTGAAGCTTTCTTT. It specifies CAITTRGEGAVDTEAFF.

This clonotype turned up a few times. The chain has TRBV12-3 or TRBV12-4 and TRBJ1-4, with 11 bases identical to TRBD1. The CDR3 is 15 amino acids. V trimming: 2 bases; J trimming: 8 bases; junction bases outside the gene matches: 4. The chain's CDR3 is CASSLLGQGGEKLFF. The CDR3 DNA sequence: TGTGCCAGCAGTTTATTGGGACAGGGGGGGGAAAAACTGTTTTTT.

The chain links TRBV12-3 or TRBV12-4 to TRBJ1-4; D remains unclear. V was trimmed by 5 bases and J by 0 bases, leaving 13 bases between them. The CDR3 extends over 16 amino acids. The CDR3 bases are TGTGCCAGCAGTACCGGGAGGTCTTCAACTAATGAAAAACTGTTTTTT. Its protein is CASSTGRSSTNEKLFF.

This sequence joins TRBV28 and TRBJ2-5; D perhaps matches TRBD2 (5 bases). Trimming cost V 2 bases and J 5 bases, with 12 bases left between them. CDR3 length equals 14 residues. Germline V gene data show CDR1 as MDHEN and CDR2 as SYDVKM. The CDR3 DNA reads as TGTGCCAGCAGTTTACTCGGAGGTCTGGAGACCCAGTACTTC. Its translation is CASSLLGGLETQYF.

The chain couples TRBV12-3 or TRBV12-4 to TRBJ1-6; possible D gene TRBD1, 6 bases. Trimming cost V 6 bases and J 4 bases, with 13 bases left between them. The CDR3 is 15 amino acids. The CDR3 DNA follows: TGTGCCAGCAGGGTCGACAGGAGATATAATTCACCCCTCCACTTT. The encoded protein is CASRVDRRYNSPLHF.

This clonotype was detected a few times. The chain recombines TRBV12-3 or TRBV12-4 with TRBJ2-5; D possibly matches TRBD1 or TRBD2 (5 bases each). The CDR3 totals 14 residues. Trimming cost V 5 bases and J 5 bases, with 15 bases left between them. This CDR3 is CASSIHGAAETQYF. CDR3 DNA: TGTGCCAGCAGTATTCACGGGGCTGCGGAGACCCAGTACTTC.

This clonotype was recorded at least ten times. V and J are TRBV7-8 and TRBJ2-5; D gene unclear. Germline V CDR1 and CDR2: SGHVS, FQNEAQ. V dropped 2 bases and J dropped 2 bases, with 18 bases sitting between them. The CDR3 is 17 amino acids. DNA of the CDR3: TGTGCCAGCAGCTTATCAACCCCGGGCCTCGGTCAAGAGACCCAGTACTTC. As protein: CASSLSTPGLGQETQYF.

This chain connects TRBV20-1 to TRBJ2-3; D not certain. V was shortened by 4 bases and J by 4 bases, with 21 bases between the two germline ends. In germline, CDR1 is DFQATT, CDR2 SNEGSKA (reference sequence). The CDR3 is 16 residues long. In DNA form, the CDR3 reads TGCAGTGCTAAAGGAACCAGGTCCTTGGTCGCAGATACGCAGTATTTT. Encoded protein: CSAKGTRSLVADTQYF.

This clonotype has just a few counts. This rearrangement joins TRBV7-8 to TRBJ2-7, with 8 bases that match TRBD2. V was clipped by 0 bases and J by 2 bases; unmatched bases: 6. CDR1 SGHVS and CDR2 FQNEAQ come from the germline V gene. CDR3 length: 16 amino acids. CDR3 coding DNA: TGTGCCAGCAGCTTAGCGGGGTGGCGGGAGGCCTACGAGCAGTACTTC. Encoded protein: CASSLAGWREAYEQYF.

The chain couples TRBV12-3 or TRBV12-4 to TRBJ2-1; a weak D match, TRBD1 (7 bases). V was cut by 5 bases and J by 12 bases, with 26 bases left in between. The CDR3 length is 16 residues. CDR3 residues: CASSDQGGTLTMRQFF. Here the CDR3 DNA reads TGTGCCAGCAGTGACCAGGGGGGAACTCTTACAATGAGGCAGTTCTTC.

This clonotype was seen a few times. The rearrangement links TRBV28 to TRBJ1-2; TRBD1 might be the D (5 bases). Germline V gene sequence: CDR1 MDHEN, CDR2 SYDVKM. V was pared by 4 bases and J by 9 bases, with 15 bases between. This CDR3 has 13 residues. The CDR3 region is CASSSDTLERYTF. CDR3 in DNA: TGTGCCAGCAGTTCGGACACGTTGGAGCGCTACACCTTC.

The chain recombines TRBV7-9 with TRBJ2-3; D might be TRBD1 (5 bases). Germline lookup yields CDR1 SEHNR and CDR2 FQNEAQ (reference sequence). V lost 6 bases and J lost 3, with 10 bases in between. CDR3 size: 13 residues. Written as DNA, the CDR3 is TGTGCCAGCAGGGACCAGGGAACAGATACGCAGTATTTT. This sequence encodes CASRDQGTDTQYF.

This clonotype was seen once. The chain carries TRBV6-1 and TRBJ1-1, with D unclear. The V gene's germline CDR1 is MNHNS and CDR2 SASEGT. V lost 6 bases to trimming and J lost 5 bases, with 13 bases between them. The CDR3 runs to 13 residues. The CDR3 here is CASRQQIYTEAFF. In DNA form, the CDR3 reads TGTGCCAGCAGACAGCAGATTTATACTGAAGCTTTCTTT.

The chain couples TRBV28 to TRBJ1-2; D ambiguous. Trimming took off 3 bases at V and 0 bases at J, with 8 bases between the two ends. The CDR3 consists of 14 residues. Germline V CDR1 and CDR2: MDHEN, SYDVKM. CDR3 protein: CASSFGAPNYGYTF. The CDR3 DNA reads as TGTGCCAGCAGTTTCGGCGCCCCTAACTATGGCTACACCTTC.

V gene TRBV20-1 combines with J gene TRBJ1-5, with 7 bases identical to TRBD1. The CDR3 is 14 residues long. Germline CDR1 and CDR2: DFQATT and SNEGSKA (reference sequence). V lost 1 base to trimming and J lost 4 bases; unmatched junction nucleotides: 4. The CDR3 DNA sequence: TGCAGTGCTAGAGCAGGGGGTAATAATCAGCCCCAGCATTTT. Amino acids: CSARAGGNNQPQHF.

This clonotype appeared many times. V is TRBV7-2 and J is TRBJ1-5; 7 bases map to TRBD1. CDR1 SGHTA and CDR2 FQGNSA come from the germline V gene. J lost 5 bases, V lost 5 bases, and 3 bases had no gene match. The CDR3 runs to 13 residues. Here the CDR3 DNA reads TGTGCCAGCAGCATTACAGGGGATCAGCCCCAGCATTTT. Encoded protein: CASSITGDQPQHF.

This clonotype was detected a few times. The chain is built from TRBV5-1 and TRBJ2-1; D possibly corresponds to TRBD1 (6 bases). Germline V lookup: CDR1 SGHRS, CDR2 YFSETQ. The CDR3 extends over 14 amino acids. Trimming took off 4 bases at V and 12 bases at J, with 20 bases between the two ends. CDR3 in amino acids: CASSPGVVVGGQFF. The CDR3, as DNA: TGCGCCAGCAGCCCTGGAGTCGTGGTAGGGGGGCAGTTCTTC.

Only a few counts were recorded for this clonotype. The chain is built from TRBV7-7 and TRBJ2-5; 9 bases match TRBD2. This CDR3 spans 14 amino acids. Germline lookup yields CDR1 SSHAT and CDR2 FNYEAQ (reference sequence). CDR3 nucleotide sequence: TGTGCTACGAAGGACCGGACTAGCGAAAAGACCCAGTACTTC. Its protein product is CATKDRTSEKTQYF.

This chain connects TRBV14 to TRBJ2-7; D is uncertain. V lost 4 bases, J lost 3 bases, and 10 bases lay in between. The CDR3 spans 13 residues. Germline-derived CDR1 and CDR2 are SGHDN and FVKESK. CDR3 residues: CASSPIWGYEQYF. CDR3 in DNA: TGTGCCAGCAGCCCCATATGGGGCTACGAGCAGTACTTC.

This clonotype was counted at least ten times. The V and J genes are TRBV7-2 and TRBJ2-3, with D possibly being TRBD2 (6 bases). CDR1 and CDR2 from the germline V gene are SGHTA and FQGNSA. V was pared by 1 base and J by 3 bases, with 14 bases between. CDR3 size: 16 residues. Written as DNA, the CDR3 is TGTGCCAGCAGCTTAGGAGTCGGGAGCACGACAGATACGCAGTATTTT. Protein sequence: CASSLGVGSTTDTQYF.

CDR3 coding DNA: TGTGCCAGCAGTTACTCCACCCTAGCGGGGGCTCGGTTGGAGACCCAGTACTTC. Amino acids: CASSYSTLAGARLETQYF. This chain uses TRBV6-5 with TRBJ2-5; TRBD2 agrees at 10 bases. The CDR3 runs 18 residues. After removal of 0 bases from V and 5 bases from J, the junction contained 12 bases not matched to a gene. From germline, CDR1 is MNHEY and CDR2 SVGAGI.